These T cell receptor beta chains were read from a single sample in a study of response to subunit inactivated influenza vaccine. TCRdb re-called the RT-PCR reads with MiXCR, one entry per CDR3 protein. The sample holds roughly 780,000 distinct CDR3 sequences, 18% seen once. This sample comprised PBMCs from blood, obtained 4 to 6 days after vaccination. The receptors were sampled from a man aged 45-65 years who received an inactivated influenza vaccine. The CDR3 runs from the conserved cysteine through the conserved F or W. D genes are given only for firm matches. Clone size is not always given. Where it is, it says once, few, many or a class for expanded clones.

D	V	J	size	DNA	CDR3
NA	TRBV6-1	TRBJ1-1	NA	TGTGCCAGCTCGCAAGGGACGGTTTTTGAAGCTTTCTTT	CASSQGTVFEAFF
TRBD1	TRBV20-1	TRBJ2-1	many	TGCAGTGCTACTCGGGACAGGGGGCTCAATGAGCAGTTCTTC	CSATRDRGLNEQFF
NA	TRBV4-3	TRBJ1-2	few	TGCGCCAGCAGCCAAGAGATAAGCGCTAACTATGGCTACACCTTC	CASSQEISANYGYTF
TRBD1	TRBV3-1	TRBJ2-5	NA	TGTGCCAGCAGCCCCTACTCCACAGGGGTTGGAGAGACCCAGTACTTC	CASSPYSTGVGETQYF
NA	TRBV28	TRBJ2-1	NA	TGTGCCAGTTACCACCGGGACCAACCTTACAATGAGCAGTTCTTC	CASYHRDQPYNEQFF
NA	TRBV7-9	TRBJ2-1	many	TGTGCCAGCAGGCGGGGGACAGCCTCCTACAATGAGCAGTTCTTC	CASRRGTASYNEQFF
NA	TRBV6-2/TRBV6-3	TRBJ2-1	NA	TGTGCCAGCAGTTACGAAGGGTGGGGTTACAATGAGCAGTTCTTC	CASSYEGWGYNEQFF
NA	TRBV7-2	TRBJ2-7	few	TGTGCCAGCAGCTTCGACTACTACGAGCAGTACTTC	CASSFDYYEQYF
NA	TRBV29-1	TRBJ2-7	many	TGCAGCGTTGAAGGAGGGACGGGGTCCTACGAGCAGTACTTC	CSVEGGTGSYEQYF
NA	TRBV7-9	TRBJ1-1	few	TGTGCCAGCTACCGCGTGGGAGGGGCCAGCACTGAAGCTTTCTTT	CASYRVGGASTEAFF
TRBD1	TRBV2	TRBJ2-7	NA	TGTGCCAGCGGCTCGGGACAGGGCTACGAGCAGTACTTC	CASGSGQGYEQYF
NA	TRBV29-1	TRBJ2-6	many	TGCAGCGTGAACTCTGGGGCCAACGTCCTGACTTTC	CSVNSGANVLTF
TRBD1	TRBV5-1	TRBJ2-7	many	TGCGCCAGCAGCTTCAGGACAGGGAGCGGCGAGCAGTACTTC	CASSFRTGSGEQYF
TRBD1	TRBV10-3	TRBJ2-1	many	TGTGCCGGGGGACAGGGGATCAGGAATGAGCAGTTCTTC	CAGGQGIRNEQFF
TRBD1	TRBV9	TRBJ1-1	NA	TGTGCCAGCAGCGTCCACGGGACAGGGGGCTTGGGGAACACTGAAGCTTTCTTT	CASSVHGTGGLGNTEAFF
TRBD1	TRBV5-1	TRBJ1-2	few	TGCGCCAGCAGTCGGGACAGGGGTGAGGGCTACACCTTC	CASSRDRGEGYTF
NA	TRBV4-2	TRBJ2-5	many	TGTGCCAGCAGCCAGAACTCCAGGCAGGGGAGGGAGACCCAGTACTTC	CASSQNSRQGRETQYF
NA	TRBV6-1	TRBJ1-2	few	TGTGCCAGCAGTAAACAGAACATTAGGGGCTACACCTTC	CASSKQNIRGYTF
TRBD1	TRBV7-2	TRBJ1-1	NA	TGTGCCAGCAGCCCGGGGACAGTCACTGAAGCTTTCTTT	CASSPGTVTEAFF
NA	TRBV29-1	TRBJ1-2	few	TGCAGCGTTTACCCCGGGACGAACAAAGGTGGCTACACCTTC	CSVYPGTNKGGYTF
TRBD1	TRBV6-1	TRBJ2-3	NA	TGTGCCAGCAGGGAAGGGACAGACCGCACAGATACGCAGTATTTT	CASREGTDRTDTQYF
TRBD1	TRBV27	TRBJ2-7	NA	TGTGCCAGCAGGCGGGGGGACAGGGGCGACGAGCAGTACTTC	CASRRGDRGDEQYF
NA	TRBV12-3/TRBV12-4	TRBJ2-1	NA	TGTGCCAGCAGTTTAAAGGGGAGGAATGAGCAGTTCTTC	CASSLKGRNEQFF
NA	TRBV5-1	TRBJ2-5	NA	TGCGCCAGCAGCTTCATGGCGGGGATACAAGAGACCCAGTACTTC	CASSFMAGIQETQYF
NA	TRBV5-1	TRBJ2-2	NA	TGCGCCAGCAGCTTGGGGACAGACACCGGGGAGCTGTTTTTT	CASSLGTDTGELFF
TRBD2	TRBV19	TRBJ2-1	few	TGTGCCAGTAGTATAGCGGGACTAGCGGGAGGCTACAATGAGCAGTTCTTC	CASSIAGLAGGYNEQFF
NA	TRBV20-1	TRBJ2-5	few	TGCAGTGCTAGAAACCTCAGGGGCCAAGAGACCCAGTACTTC	CSARNLRGQETQYF
TRBD1	TRBV20-1	TRBJ1-1	NA	TGCAGTGCTAGAGTGGGACAGGGTAGTGAAGCTTTCTTT	CSARVGQGSEAFF
TRBD2	TRBV2	TRBJ2-7	few	TGTGCCAGCAGAGTTAGCGGGAGGACGCTATCCTACGAGCAGTACTTC	CASRVSGRTLSYEQYF
TRBD2	TRBV12-3/TRBV12-4	TRBJ2-5	many	TGTGCCAGCAGTTACGGGACTAAAGAGACCCAGTACTTC	CASSYGTKETQYF
NA	TRBV29-1	TRBJ2-5	many	TGCAGCGTTGAAGAAACAGGCACACAAGAGACCCAGTACTTC	CSVEETGTQETQYF
TRBD1	TRBV19	TRBJ2-3	NA	TGTGCCAGTAGCTCCAAGACCCGGACAGGGGGCACAGATACGCAGTATTTT	CASSSKTRTGGTDTQYF
NA	TRBV7-2	TRBJ1-6	NA	TGTGCCAGCAGCTCACCTACAGGGTATCCTAGTTCACCCCTCCACTTT	CASSSPTGYPSSPLHF
NA	TRBV5-1	TRBJ2-5	few	TGCGCCAGCAGCTTGGTGGGTGTGGGGGGACCACAATCCTTTCAAGAGACCCAGTACTTC	CASSLVGVGGPQSFQETQYF
TRBD1	TRBV6-1	TRBJ1-4	few	TGTGCCAGTGGGACCGGGACAGGGAGTGAAAAACTGTTTTTT	CASGTGTGSEKLFF
NA	TRBV6-1	TRBJ1-6	NA	TGTGCCAGCAGGGTGTGGGACTATAATTCACCCCTCCACTTT	CASRVWDYNSPLHF
TRBD2	TRBV20-1	TRBJ2-3	few	TGCAGTGCTAGTGGGTCTAGCGGAATCTCAGATACGCAGTATTTT	CSASGSSGISDTQYF
NA	TRBV20-1	TRBJ1-5	NA	TGCAGTGCTAGAGATTTGCGACTAACCACCGACTATAGCAATCAGCCCCAGCATTTT	CSARDLRLTTDYSNQPQHF
TRBD2	TRBV12-3/TRBV12-4	TRBJ2-1	NA	TGTGCCAGCAGTTTCGGACTAGGGAATGAGCAGTTCTTC	CASSFGLGNEQFF
TRBD1	TRBV5-1	TRBJ2-3	NA	TGCGCCAGCAGCATCGGACAGGGCAGGACAGATACGCAGTATTTT	CASSIGQGRTDTQYF
NA	TRBV20-1	TRBJ1-1	NA	TGCAGTGCTGGTACAGGGTACACTGAAGCTTTCTTT	CSAGTGYTEAFF
TRBD2	TRBV24-1	TRBJ2-6	NA	TGTGCCACGATGCGGGGGGACGGGGCCAACGTCCTGACTTTC	CATMRGDGANVLTF
TRBD2	TRBV11-2	TRBJ2-2	many	TGTGCCAGCAGCCCCCCCGCGGGAGTCGGGGAGCTGTTTTTT	CASSPPAGVGELFF
NA	TRBV20-1	TRBJ2-1	NA	TGCAGCTCTTGGCGGGGCTACAATGAGCAGTTCTTC	CSSWRGYNEQFF
TRBD1	TRBV5-1	TRBJ2-2	many	TGCGCCAGCAGCCCCCGGACAGGGGCAAACACCGGGGAGCTGTTTTTT	CASSPRTGANTGELFF
NA	TRBV7-9	TRBJ2-1	NA	TGTGCCAGCAGAGGAGTTTCCAATGAGCAGTTCTTC	CASRGVSNEQFF
TRBD2	TRBV20-1	TRBJ2-3	few	TGCAGTGCAAAGACTAGCGGGAGTTTCGCAGATACGCAGTATTTT	CSAKTSGSFADTQYF
NA	TRBV4-2	TRBJ1-1	NA	TGTGCCAGCAGCCAAGATCGCGGACCGACTCAGGAAGCTTTCTTT	CASSQDRGPTQEAFF
NA	TRBV12-3/TRBV12-4	TRBJ1-3	many	TGTGCCAGCAGTCTCAGGGCAGGCTCTGGAAACACCATATATTTT	CASSLRAGSGNTIYF
NA	TRBV21-1	TRBJ2-4	NA	TGTGCCAGCAGAAATACCGGGACTACCGATTGGGGCAAAAACATTCAGTACTTC	CASRNTGTTDWGKNIQYF
TRBD2	TRBV7-2	TRBJ2-1	NA	TGTGCCAGCAGCTCGAGGACTAGCGGGAGAGGTGAGCAGTTCTTC	CASSSRTSGRGEQFF
TRBD2	TRBV28	TRBJ2-7	NA	TGTGCCAGCACCCAAGGCGGGAGTGAGTACGAGCAGTACTTC	CASTQGGSEYEQYF
TRBD1	TRBV7-9	TRBJ2-2	NA	TGTGCCAGCAGCCCTTATGACAGGGTCCCCGGGGAGCTGTTTTTT	CASSPYDRVPGELFF